This TCR beta chain was observed in a study of regulatory T cells in long-lasting Graves disease. Study overall: Antithyroid drugs had been taken under 3 months by newly diagnosed Graves' patients. General study points: It was in persistent disease that TRBV28, TRBJ1-2 and TRBJ2-5 were favored.

In its sample, this clonotype was seen many times. Its specificity is not known. Construction of the TCR beta libraries employed iRepertoire HTBI primers in conjunction with Arm-PCR of CDR3 regions. TCRdb reprocessed the multiplex PCR reads via MiXCR and lists one record per CDR3 protein. The data show roughly 400,000 distinct CDR3 sequences, over 12% seen once. Specified time point: newly diagnosed GD, antithyroid drugs for less than 3 months. Scientists built the TCR library using RNA that was extracted from PBMCs. Unmatched junction bases numbered 9, after V lost 8 bases and J lost 2 bases. The CDR3 spans 16 residues. The germline CDR1 and CDR2 sequences are SGHAT and FQNNGV. These data were likewise used in another study, on T cells in Graves' hyperthyroidism and ophthalmopathy. That investigation notes: Stable hyperthyroidism was told apart from ophthalmopathy by a model built on 13 V-J features.

This chain connects TRBV11-2 to TRBJ2-1; 10 nucleotides line up with TRBD1. The starting material was peripheral blood mononuclear cells (PBMCs), obtained at new diagnosis, from a patient treated with antithyroid drugs. This sequence was found in a middle-aged woman with Graves disease. The CDR3 here is CASSPRDRGTYNEQFF. In DNA, the CDR3 is TGTGCCAGCTCACCCCGGGACAGGGGTACCTACAATGAGCAGTTCTTC. Combining the CDR3 with reference TRBV11-2 and TRBJ2-1 gives the whole variable domain EAGVAQSPRYKIIEKRQSVAFWCNPISGHATLYWYQQILGQGPKLLIQFQNNGVVDDSQLPKDRFSAERLKGVDSTLKIQPAKLEDSAVYLCASSPRDRGTYNEQFFGPGTRLTVL.